The 30 T cell receptor beta chains below all came from one sample that was sequenced in a study of identical twins. MiXCR was run by TCRdb on the 5' RACE reads, yielding one entry per CDR3 protein. The repertoire holds fewer than 900,000 distinct CDR3 sequences, 15% to 20% seen once, with less than 15% in the top ten. The sample was also linked to a second study, of T cells expressing NK-cell markers.

The sample taken for sequencing was PBMCs. These receptors were collected from a woman under 30 in good health.

This clonotype was seen a few times. The chain links TRBV6-2 or TRBV6-3 to TRBJ2-2; D unresolved. Trimming took 2 bases from V and 4 from J, leaving 8 bases between them. The CDR3 has 14 residues. Germline CDR1 reads MNHEY; CDR2 reads SVGEGT. DNA for the CDR3: TGTGCCAGCAGTTACGTTACCATCACCGGGGAGCTGTTTTTT. Translating it yields CASSYVTITGELFF.

This clonotype was seen only a few times. This chain links TRBV6-5 with TRBJ1-2; no clear D. The germline V gene has CDR1 MNHEY and CDR2 SVGAGI. CDR3 length equals 11 residues. Trimming removed 6 bases from V and 8 bases from J, with 10 bases in between. Here the CDR3 reads CASRSGRGYTF. The DNA of the CDR3 is TGTGCCAGCAGATCCGGCAGGGGCTACACCTTC.

This clonotype has a single count. The chain joins TRBV5-1 to TRBJ2-7; 13 bases align to TRBD2. The germline V gene encodes CDR1 SGHRS and CDR2 YFSETQ. With V trimmed by 1 base and J by 6 bases, 4 bases remained unmatched. This CDR3 spans 15 amino acids. DNA for the CDR3: TGCGCCAGCAGCTTGTTTGGACTAGCGGGAGTCGAGCAGTACTTC. Encoded protein: CASSLFGLAGVEQYF. Based on the CDR3 plus reference TRBV5-1 and TRBJ2-7, the full variable domain is KAGVTQTPRYLIKTRGQQVTLSCSPISGHRSVSWYQQTPGQGLQFLFEYFSETQRNKGNFPGRFSGRQFSNSRSEMNVSTLELGDSALYLCASSLFGLAGVEQYFGPGTRLTVT.

The chain links TRBV18 to TRBJ2-5; 9 bases map to TRBD2. J was trimmed by 5 bases and V by 6 bases; bases with no gene match: 4. The CDR3 runs to 13 residues. Germline V gene data show CDR1 as KGHSH and CDR2 as LQKENI. Here the CDR3 reads CASSAGGGETQYF. The CDR3 coding sequence is TGTGCCAGCTCGGCGGGAGGGGGTGAGACCCAGTACTTC.

This clonotype was recorded a few times. The J gene is TRBJ2-5, the V gene TRBV10-3; no clear D gene. The CDR3 is made up of 13 amino acids. Germline CDR1 reads ENHRY; CDR2 reads SYGVKD. The V gene lost 3 bases and the J gene lost 4 bases, with 9 bases spanning the gap. CDR3 sequence reads: CAISDGIGETQYF. CDR3 DNA sequence: TGTGCCATCAGTGATGGGATTGGAGAGACCCAGTACTTC.

The sample holds a few counts of this clonotype. The genes are TRBV5-1 and TRBJ1-1, with D unresolved. The V gene's germline CDR1 is SGHRS and CDR2 YFSETQ. V gave up 1 base and J gave up 1 base, with 8 bases separating them. The CDR3 has 14 amino acids. The CDR3 is CASSLLDPNTEAFF. Here the CDR3 DNA reads TGCGCCAGCAGCTTGCTGGACCCGAACACTGAAGCTTTCTTT.

This clonotype has a count of ten or more. This CDR3 is CASSFTGWDGYTF. As DNA, the CDR3 is TGTGCCAGCAGCTTTACAGGGTGGGATGGCTACACCTTC. V gene TRBV7-2 combines with J gene TRBJ1-2; TRBD1 might be the D (6 bases). Germline V gene data show CDR1 as SGHTA and CDR2 as FQGNSA. V lost 3 bases to trimming and J lost 6 bases, with 11 bases between them. This CDR3 comprises 13 residues.

The chain employs TRBV11-2 and TRBJ2-2, with a weak D call TRBD2 (5 bases). Germline assignment: CDR1 SGHAT and CDR2 FQNNGV. Trimming left V 7 bases short and J 3 bases short, with 15 bases between. CDR3 size: 15 residues. The CDR3, as DNA: TGTGCCAGCACCCATAAGACCGGGGACACCGGGGAGCTGTTTTTT. Protein: CASTHKTGDTGELFF. The whole variable domain, remainder taken from reference TRBV11-2 and TRBJ2-2, is EAGVAQSPRYKIIEKRQSVAFWCNPISGHATLYWYQQILGQGPKLLIQFQNNGVVDDSQLPKDRFSAERLKGVDSTLKIQPAKLEDSAVYLCASTHKTGDTGELFFGEGSRLTVL.

The J gene is TRBJ2-5, the V gene TRBV5-1, with no clear D. Germline values: CDR1 SGHRS, CDR2 YFSETQ. This CDR3 region has 14 residues. Between the trimmed V and J ends, which lost 0 bases and 0 bases, there was a span of 6 bases. DNA of the CDR3: TGCGCCAGCAGCTTGGACTGGGACCAAGAGACCCAGTACTTC. It codes for CASSLDWDQETQYF.

The chain joins TRBV7-9 to TRBJ2-3; weak D call: TRBD1 (5 bases). The V gene's germline CDR1 is SEHNR and CDR2 FQNEAQ (reference sequence). This CDR3 has 12 residues. V shed 5 bases and J shed 9 bases, with 12 bases lying between them. The DNA of the CDR3 is TGTGCCAGCAGCCCGAGCCCAGGGACGCAGTATTTT. As protein: CASSPSPGTQYF.

This chain uses TRBV29-1 with TRBJ2-7, with D possibly TRBD1 on 6 matching bases. This CDR3 has 11 residues. V was cut by 3 bases and J by 4 bases, with 7 bases left in between. Germline CDR1 reads SQVTM; CDR2 reads ANQGSEA. The CDR3 bases are TGCAGCGTTGACAGGGGATACGAGCAGTACTTC. Protein: CSVDRGYEQYF.

This rearrangement joins TRBV20-1 to TRBJ2-7; unclear D gene. Germline CDR1 and CDR2: DFQATT and SNEGSKA (reference sequence). The CDR3 consists of 14 residues. The ends were cut back, 4 bases at V and 5 bases at J, with 18 bases in the middle. CDR3 residues: CSAISARSIHEQYF. CDR3 DNA: TGCAGTGCTATCTCGGCGCGGTCTATCCACGAGCAGTACTTC.

As DNA, the CDR3 is TGTGCCAGCAGCCTTTGGGGGGATAGCTCCTACGAGCAGTACTTC. Protein sequence: CASSLWGDSSYEQYF. V usage is TRBV3-1 and J usage is TRBJ2-7; D possibly corresponds to TRBD2 (6 bases). With 4 bases removed from V and 0 bases from J, the gap between germline ends came to 13 bases. CDR1 and CDR2 from the germline V gene are LGHDT and YNNKEL (reference sequence). The CDR3 consists of 15 residues.

The chain links TRBV20-1 to TRBJ2-7, with a possible D match to TRBD2 (5 bases). V was trimmed by 1 base and J by 6 bases, leaving 13 bases between them. The CDR3 runs 13 residues. The germline V gene encodes CDR1 DFQATT and CDR2 SNEGSKA (reference sequence). CDR3 nucleotides: TGCAGTGCTAGAGCGGGAAGGGTTCTCGAGCAGTACTTC. As protein: CSARAGRVLEQYF.

This clonotype has more than one count but fewer than ten. CDR3 sequence: CASSLEMVSYGYTF. The CDR3, as DNA: TGTGCCAGCAGCTTAGAAATGGTCAGCTATGGCTACACCTTC. J is TRBJ1-2 and V is TRBV7-9; D gene ambiguous. V was cut by 1 base and J by 4 bases, with 10 bases left in between. Germline CDR1 is SEHNR and CDR2 is FQNEAQ (reference sequence). This CDR3 has 14 amino acids.

The CDR3, as DNA: TGTGCCAGCAGAAAACTTACAGGGGTGCGAGGCTACACCTTC. This encodes CASRKLTGVRGYTF. V and J are TRBV12-3 or TRBV12-4 and TRBJ1-2; 7 bases map to TRBD1. The CDR3 is 14 residues long. J gave up 8 bases and V 6 bases, and 12 bases lay outside the gene matches.

This clonotype came up a few times. This chain connects TRBV6-4 to TRBJ2-3; TRBD2 aligns across 11 bases. This CDR3 region has 17 residues. Germline loops: CDR1 MRHNA, CDR2 SNTAGT. V was clipped by 0 bases and J by 4 bases; unmatched bases: 6. Here the CDR3 reads CASSDSPLAGAPDTQYF. The CDR3 DNA reads TGTGCCAGCAGTGACTCCCCACTAGCGGGAGCCCCAGATACGCAGTATTTT.

There are a few counts of this clonotype. V and J are TRBV6-5 and TRBJ2-5; D possibly matches TRBD1 or TRBD2 (7 bases each). The germline V and J ends were trimmed by 0 bases and 5 bases, with 16 bases remaining between them. Germline V CDR1 and CDR2: MNHEY, SVGAGI. The CDR3 has 16 amino acids. CDR3 bases: TGTGCCAGCAGTTACTCCAGGGGGGGAGTGAGGGAGACCCAGTACTTC. This sequence encodes CASSYSRGGVRETQYF.

A few counts support this clonotype. This sequence joins TRBV11-2 and TRBJ2-4, with TRBD2 matching over 11 bases. This CDR3 contains 21 residues. Germline V gene data show CDR1 as SGHAT and CDR2 as FQNNGV. V was clipped by 5 bases and J by 2 bases; unmatched bases: 20. The CDR3 bases are TGTGCCAGCAGCCTGAGACCTAGCGGGAGGATGGGTGGTAGTTCCAAAAACATTCAGTACTTC. Amino acid sequence: CASSLRPSGRMGGSSKNIQYF.

This clonotype was observed a few times. This chain uses TRBV6-1 with TRBJ2-7; 7 bases fit TRBD2. This CDR3 has 13 residues. Trimming took 7 bases from V and 0 from J; bases not matched to a gene: 3. CDR1 is MNHNS and CDR2 is SASEGT in the germline V gene. The CDR3 region is CASKGGSSYEQYF. The CDR3 DNA reads as TGTGCCAGCAAGGGCGGGAGCTCCTACGAGCAGTACTTC.

This clonotype occurred a few times. The rearrangement joins TRBV20-1 to TRBJ1-2; tentatively, D is TRBD1 (5 bases). V was shortened by 6 bases and J by 10 bases, with 27 bases between the two germline ends. Germline values: CDR1 DFQATT, CDR2 SNEGSKA (reference sequence). This CDR3 is built from 15 residues. CDR3: CSATKPRTGPRTYTF. DNA of the CDR3: TGCAGTGCAACTAAGCCCCGAACAGGCCCTCGGACCTACACCTTC.

The CDR3 bases are TGCAGTGCCCACGGGGGGGGCCTAAGCACAGATACGCAGTATTTT. Translation gives CSAHGGGLSTDTQYF. The V and J genes are TRBV20-1 and TRBJ2-3; 8 nucleotides line up with TRBD2. This CDR3 is 15 amino acids long. The germline CDR1 and CDR2 sequences are DFQATT and SNEGSKA (reference sequence). J was trimmed by 0 bases and V by 6 bases; bases with no gene match: 8.

This clonotype was recorded a few times. V gene TRBV5-1 combines with J gene TRBJ2-3; 14 bases fit TRBD2. Trimming removed 4 bases from V and 0 bases from J; junction bases left unmatched: 7. CDR3 length: 18 amino acids. The V gene's germline CDR1 is SGHRS and CDR2 YFSETQ. CDR3 DNA sequence: TGCGCCAGCAGCCCGGGACTAGCGGGAGTAGCTAGCACAGATACGCAGTATTTT. The encoded protein is CASSPGLAGVASTDTQYF.

There are many counts of this clonotype. The rearrangement joins TRBV3-1 to TRBJ2-1; a possible D gene is TRBD2 (6 bases). V was pared by 2 bases and J by 8 bases, with 13 bases between. The CDR3 length is 14 residues. Germline CDR1 and CDR2: LGHDT and YNNKEL (reference sequence). DNA for the CDR3: TGTGCCAGCAGCCAACCGGGAGTGGTGTATGAGCAGTTCTTC. Protein product: CASSQPGVVYEQFF.

A few counts support this clonotype. The gene calls are TRBV7-2 and TRBJ2-7; D call uncertain. Germline assignment: CDR1 SGHTA and CDR2 FQGNSA. Trimming cost V 1 base and J 7 bases, with 11 bases left between them. The CDR3 loop spans 13 amino acids. CDR3 loop: CASSLELGREQYF. The CDR3 region has the DNA TGTGCCAGCAGCTTAGAGCTGGGAAGGGAGCAGTACTTC.

V usage is TRBV4-1 and J usage is TRBJ2-7; perhaps TRBD1 as D (5 bases). This CDR3 contains 15 residues. V lost 4 bases and J lost 0, with 13 bases in between. Germline V gene lookup returns CDR1 MGHRA and CDR2 YSYEKL. For the CDR3, the DNA is TGCGCCAGCAGCCTCGACATTGGGGCCTCCTACGAGCAGTACTTC. The encoded protein is CASSLDIGASYEQYF.

This chain links TRBV20-1 with TRBJ1-6; D uncertain. Trimming shortened V by 3 bases and J by 0 bases, and 6 bases separated the two germline ends. Germline loops: CDR1 DFQATT, CDR2 SNEGSKA (reference sequence). The CDR3 covers 14 residues. The CDR3 here is CSASLLSYNSPLHF. For the CDR3, the DNA is TGCAGTGCTAGCCTCCTCTCCTATAATTCACCCCTCCACTTT.

V gene TRBV15 combines with J gene TRBJ1-2; no reliable D call. In germline, CDR1 is LNHNV, CDR2 YYDKDF (reference sequence). Trimming left V 0 bases short and J 2 bases short, with 7 bases between. There are 14 residues in the CDR3. The CDR3 sequence: CATSRERQNYGYTF. CDR3 DNA sequence: TGTGCCACCAGCAGAGAAAGGCAGAACTATGGCTACACCTTC.

The V gene is TRBV7-2, the J gene TRBJ2-3; TRBD2 matches 9 bases. V shed 5 bases, J shed 2 bases, and the junction held 11 bases outside the gene matches. The CDR3 extends over 17 amino acids. Looked up from germline, CDR1 is SGHTA and CDR2 is FQGNSA. CDR3 DNA sequence: TGTGCCAGCAGCCTGGGCCGGACTAGCGAATCCACAGATACGCAGTATTTT. Translating it yields CASSLGRTSESTDTQYF.

The rearrangement joins TRBV6-5 to TRBJ2-2; no clear D gene. The CDR3 is made up of 16 amino acids. Germline V gene lookup returns CDR1 MNHEY and CDR2 SVGAGI. V was shortened by 0 bases and J by 6 bases, with 14 bases between the two germline ends. In nucleotides, the CDR3 is TGTGCCAGCAGTTACTCGCCAGTCTTTATCCCCGGGGAGCTGTTTTTT. As protein: CASSYSPVFIPGELFF.